This TCR beta chain was captured in a study of cytomegalovirus exposure and HLA in healthy donors. Note on this clone: The antigen is undetermined.

Primers for the PCR totalled 60 Vbeta and 13 Jbeta. The assay was immunoSEQ multiplex PCR, and TCRdb's table has in-frame clones only and misses some. The sample carries 150,000 to 200,000 clones, 77% recorded once. Study conclusions and caveats: TCR beta chain V- and J-gene trimming was linked, in a later analysis, to a missense variant in DCLRE1C. Accurate HLA-A and HLA-B prediction from TCR beta sequences was reported for most subjects.

CDR3 length: 15 amino acids. V shed 2 bases and J 8 bases; nucleotides not matched to a gene: 10. The germline gives CDR1 ENHRY, CDR2 SYGVKD. This sequence joins TRBV10-3 and TRBJ1-2; 8 nucleotides align to TRBD1. Material: PBMCs. This clonotype was obtained from a man between 45 and 60 years old in good health and CMV-seropositive. For the CDR3, the DNA is TGTGCCATCAGTGAGCAAGTGACAGGGGCTGAAGGCTACACCTTC. Its translation is CAISEQVTGAEGYTF.